Only a few counts were recorded for the clone carrying this TCR beta chain. Its antigen remains unidentified. MiXCR was run by TCRdb on the 5' RACE reads, yielding one entry per CDR3 protein. This sample yields roughly 690,000 distinct CDR3 sequences, of which less than 25% are seen a single time; roughly 4% belongs to the top ten. This entry belongs to a study of identical twins. Overall study findings and caveats: The more abundant beta clonotypes in cord blood had fewer insertions, and memory repertoires did not show this. Beta out-of-frame sequences displayed a weaker excess of sharing between twins.

The CDR3 extends over 15 amino acids. The V end lost 3 bases, the J end lost 11 bases, and 20 bases lay between the germline ends. This sample also belongs to another study, concerning T cells expressing NK-cell markers. That study reports: An anti-gamma-delta TCR antibody confined sorting to alpha-beta TCR T cells across several of the experiments. In about 6 donors, dominant CD3+CD56+NKG2C+ clones formed 1.0-7.0% of CD8+ cells.

The J gene is TRBJ2-1, the V gene TRBV12-3 or TRBV12-4, with D perhaps TRBD2 (5 bases). This sequence was found in a woman under 30 in good health. The sequenced material came from PBMCs. The CDR3 is CASSFSGEITSKQFF. The CDR3 coding sequence is TGTGCCAGCAGTTTTTCCGGGGAGATAACGTCGAAGCAGTTCTTC.